This T cell receptor (beta chain) was retrieved from a study of glioma-infiltrating T cells. Study conclusions and caveats: Tissue-blood divergence was below expectation in non-neoplastic patients, above in gliomas. Tissue and blood shared very few CDR3 sequences.

TCR alpha and beta CDR3 regions were amplified from RNA using iRepertoire nested multiplex PCR. One-step reverse transcription and amplification started from approximately 100-400 ng of tissue mRNA or PBMC total RNA. TCRdb recomputed calls from the multiplex PCR reads with MiXCR, one row per CDR3 protein. In the table there are tens of thousands of distinct CDR3 sequences, 20% to 25% of which are singletons. This clonotype was recorded many times. What it binds is not known. Germline V gives CDR1 MNHNS, CDR2 SASEGT. CDR3 length equals 15 residues. Trimming at V came to 6 bases and at J to 6 bases, leaving 11 bases not matched to a gene.

The sequence was collected from a human donor with low-grade glioma or glioblastoma, undergoing nonglioma brain surgery, or in good health (not recorded which). The chain employs TRBV6-1 and TRBJ1-5; 7 positions agree with TRBD1. Sample: glioma tissue, nonneoplastic brain tissue, or PBMCs (not recorded which). CDR3 in DNA: TGTGCCAGCAGAGCCGGAAAAAACAGGGGTCAGCCCCAGCATTTT. Its protein product is CASRAGKNRGQPQHF.